A single sample is the source of the 25 T cell receptor beta chains below, sequenced in a study of blood T cell repertoires in COVID-19. TCRdb's table, derived via immunoSEQ multiplex PCR, lists solely in-frame clones and lacks some. The sample consists of 250,000 to 300,000 clones, 84% of them appearing once. Source material: PBMCs or T cells enriched from blood (not recorded which). These receptor sequences come from a young man with acute COVID-19.

The chain is built from TRBV28 and TRBJ2-5; possible D gene TRBD2, 6 bases. This CDR3 has 15 amino acids. Between the trimmed V and J ends, which lost 0 bases and 5 bases, there was a span of 13 bases. Germline-derived CDR1 and CDR2 are MDHEN and SYDVKM. The CDR3 region is CASSLWRLGGETQYF. CDR3 coding DNA: TGTGCCAGCAGTTTATGGAGACTTGGGGGGGAGACCCAGTACTTC.

This rearrangement joins TRBV15 to TRBJ2-6; D may be TRBD2 (5 bases). CDR3 length equals 19 residues. Germline V gives CDR1 LNHNV, CDR2 YYDKDF (reference sequence). V lost 1 base and J lost 0, with 16 bases in between. The CDR3 bases are TGTGCCACCAGCAGAGCCCGAGCTAGCAGATACTCTGGGGCCAACGTCCTGACTTTC. Translating gives CATSRARASRYSGANVLTF.

This chain uses TRBV19 with TRBJ2-5, with D unclear. CDR1 LNHDA and CDR2 SQIVND come from the germline V gene (reference sequence). V gave up 3 bases and J gave up 7 bases, with 18 bases separating them. The CDR3 covers 15 residues. The CDR3 reads CASSISPRSGGTQYF. CDR3 coding DNA: TGTGCCAGTAGTATTAGCCCCCGAAGTGGCGGGACCCAGTACTTC.

This clone was detected a few times. This chain connects TRBV24-1 to TRBJ1-1; 10 bases are a match to TRBD1. This CDR3 has 15 amino acids. Trimming cost V 9 bases and J 3 bases; bases outside gene matches: 9. Germline V gene lookup returns CDR1 KGHDR and CDR2 SFDVKD. CDR3 DNA: TGTGCCACCGGAAGACAGGGGGCGGGTGACACTGAAGCTTTCTTT. This translates into CATGRQGAGDTEAFF.

V gene TRBV5-5 combines with J gene TRBJ1-6; D call uncertain. CDR1 is SGHKS, CDR2 YYEKEE, per germline (reference sequence). Trimming left V 1 base short and J 12 bases short, with 17 bases between. The CDR3 has 15 amino acids. Here the CDR3 DNA reads TGTGCCAGCAGCTTGCGGGCAGGCAGCGGAGGACCCCTCCACTTT. This encodes CASSLRAGSGGPLHF. Using reference TRBV5-5 and TRBJ1-6 for the parts outside the CDR3, the full variable domain is DAGVTQSPTHLIKTRGQQVTLRCSPISGHKSVSWYQQVLGQGPQFIFQYYEKEERGRGNFPDRFSARQFPNYSSELNVNALLLGDSALYLCASSLRAGSGGPLHFGNGTRLTVT.

The CDR3 here is CASNLRLNTEAFF. CDR3 bases: TGTGCCAGCAATCTCCGTCTGAACACTGAAGCTTTCTTT. The chain combines TRBV12-3 or TRBV12-4 with TRBJ1-1; no firm D call. This CDR3 contains 13 residues. V was cut by 7 bases and J by 0 bases, with 9 bases left in between.

The CDR3 protein is CASSLARGASRGLYTEAFF. The CDR3 nucleotides read TGTGCCAGCAGCTTAGCGCGCGGGGCCTCCCGGGGTCTATACACTGAAGCTTTCTTT. J is TRBJ1-1 and V is TRBV11-1; D may be TRBD1 (5 bases). V was trimmed by 0 bases and J by 3 bases, leaving 23 bases between them. This CDR3 spans 19 amino acids. Germline CDR1 SGHAT, CDR2 FQDESV (reference sequence).

CDR3 amino acids: CASSQDSRAHGYTF. CDR3 nucleotides: TGTGCCAGCAGCCAAGATTCCAGGGCTCATGGCTACACCTTC. The V and J genes are TRBV3-1 (or the pseudogene TRBV3-2) and TRBJ1-2; maybe TRBD1 (5 bases). The germline V and J ends were trimmed by 0 bases and 6 bases, with 11 bases remaining between them. The germline V gene has CDR1 LGHDT and CDR2 YNNKEL (reference sequence). The length of the CDR3 is 14 residues.

The chain has TRBV12-3 or TRBV12-4 and TRBJ2-5; D is undetermined. The V end lost 5 bases, the J end lost 1 base, and 5 bases lay between the germline ends. The length of the CDR3 is 12 residues. The CDR3 nucleotides are TGTGCCAGCAGTCCGGGCCAAGAGACCCAGTACTTC. Its translation: CASSPGQETQYF.

The V and J genes are TRBV24-1 and TRBJ2-2, with a tentative D call TRBD2 (5 bases). Germline V CDR1 and CDR2: KGHDR, SFDVKD. The CDR3 runs to 16 residues. Trimming shortened V by 2 bases and J by 4 bases, and 13 bases separated the two germline ends. CDR3 protein: CATSDWRAVFTGELFF. The CDR3 DNA follows: TGTGCCACCAGTGATTGGCGGGCGGTGTTCACCGGGGAGCTGTTTTTT.

The rearrangement joins TRBV10-2 to TRBJ2-3; 8 positions match TRBD2. The CDR3 covers 13 residues. Trimming removed 7 bases from V and 7 bases from J; junction bases left unmatched: 7. Per the germline V gene, CDR1 is WSHSY and CDR2 is SAAADI. The DNA of the CDR3 is TGCGCCAGCAACCAGCGGGGGTCTTATACGCAGTATTTT. Its translation: CASNQRGSYTQYF.

The chain is built from TRBV7-3 and TRBJ2-1, with 9 bases fitting TRBD2. With V trimmed by 1 base and J by 7 bases, 5 bases remained unmatched. CDR1 and CDR2 (germline): SGHTA, FQGTGA. This CDR3 is 15 amino acids long. CDR3 sequence reads: CASSLIPLAGNEQFF. The CDR3 DNA is TGTGCCAGCAGCTTAATCCCCCTAGCGGGAAATGAGCAGTTCTTC.

The gene calls are TRBV5-4 and TRBJ1-2; D remains ambiguous. CDR3 length: 15 residues. Trimming cost V 4 bases and J 9 bases, with 22 bases left between them. CDR1 SGHNT and CDR2 YYREEE come from the germline V gene (reference sequence). CDR3 coding DNA: TGTGCCAGCAGCCGGGAGCAAGGCTCTCCAAGGAGCTACACCTTC. Amino acids: CASSREQGSPRSYTF. Using reference TRBV5-4 and TRBJ1-2 for the parts outside the CDR3, the full variable domain is ETGVTQSPTHLIKTRGQQVTLRCSSQSGHNTVSWYQQALGQGPQFIFQYYREEENGRGNFPPRFSGLQFPNYSSELNVNALELDDSALYLCASSREQGSPRSYTFGSGTRLTVV.

A few counts support this clone. This chain uses TRBV11-3 with TRBJ2-2; 14 nucleotides align to TRBD2. Trimming cost V 5 bases and J 7 bases; bases outside gene matches: 9. Germline V gives CDR1 SGHNT, CDR2 YENEEA. The CDR3 has 17 residues. CDR3 DNA: TGTGCCAGCAGCCCAGGGACTAGCGGGAGTGGTGGCGGGGAGCTGTTTTTT. Residues: CASSPGTSGSGGGELFF.

The V and J genes are TRBV4-1 and TRBJ1-4; tentative D call: TRBD1 (6 bases). Trimming left V 4 bases short and J 1 base short, with 10 bases between. CDR1 and CDR2 (germline): MGHRA, YSYEKL. CDR3 size: 15 residues. The CDR3 loop is CASSLQDRTNEKLFF. In nucleotides, the CDR3 is TGCGCCAGCAGCCTACAGGACAGAACTAATGAAAAACTGTTTTTT.

The chain couples TRBV7-9 to TRBJ1-1; the match to TRBD1 covers 7 bases. CDR1 and CDR2 from the germline V gene are SEHNR and FQNEAQ (reference sequence). The CDR3 loop spans 14 amino acids. With 5 bases clipped from V and 1 base from J, the junction kept 4 bases outside the gene matches. In DNA form, the CDR3 reads TGTGCCAGCAGCCGCGGACAGGCGAACACTGAAGCTTTCTTT. Translating gives CASSRGQANTEAFF.

The V call is TRBV29-1, the J call TRBJ1-4; D gene uncertain. Germline V gene data show CDR1 as SQVTM and CDR2 as ANQGSEA. V was pared by 6 bases and J by 6 bases, with 11 bases between. CDR3 length equals 12 residues. The CDR3 loop is CSVRGPDEKLFF. The CDR3 DNA sequence: TGCAGCGTGAGAGGGCCCGATGAAAAACTGTTTTTT.

The J gene is TRBJ2-1, the V gene TRBV5-4, with TRBD2 matching over 9 bases. Germline values: CDR1 SGHNT, CDR2 YYREEE (reference sequence). J lost 10 bases, V lost 2 bases, and 7 bases had no gene match. CDR3 length: 14 amino acids. The CDR3 sequence is CASSFVAGVQEQFF. The CDR3 DNA reads as TGTGCCAGCAGCTTTGTAGCGGGAGTACAGGAGCAGTTCTTC.

The V call is TRBV18, the J call TRBJ1-5; the D is unclear. Trimming pared 2 bases from V and 6 bases from J, leaving 8 bases between. Germline lookup yields CDR1 KGHSH and CDR2 LQKENI. The CDR3 extends over 13 amino acids. CDR3 coding DNA: TGTGCCAGCTCACCAACTGGGAGTCAGCCCCAGCATTTT. It specifies CASSPTGSQPQHF.

Points on this clone: One end of the junction varies from germline; a read error may be responsible. The chain uses TRBV3-1 (or the pseudogene TRBV3-2) and TRBJ2-5; D perhaps matches TRBD2 (6 bases). The CDR3 sequence is 16 residues long. CDR1 LGHDT and CDR2 YNNKEL come from the germline V gene (reference sequence). The CDR3 DNA reads as TGTGCCAGCAGCCTGAGGCGTGTAGACGGGAGAGCGACTTTCGACTTC. Translation gives CASSLRRVDGRATFDF.

This clone was observed a few times. The chain is built from TRBV5-4 and TRBJ2-1, with TRBD2 matching over 11 bases. This CDR3 comprises 17 residues. The J segment lost 4 bases and the V segment lost 0 bases, leaving 6 bases of the junction unmatched. The germline V gene encodes CDR1 SGHNT and CDR2 YYREEE (reference sequence). This CDR3 is CASSLGPLAGGYNEQFF. The CDR3 coding sequence is TGTGCCAGCAGCTTGGGCCCCCTAGCGGGGGGTTACAATGAGCAGTTCTTC.

This clone was seen only once. V gene TRBV7-2 combines with J gene TRBJ2-2; D may be TRBD1 (6 bases). The V end lost 2 bases, the J end lost 7 bases, and 17 bases lay between the germline ends. Germline lookup yields CDR1 SGHTA and CDR2 FQGNSA. This CDR3 is 16 amino acids long. CDR3 sequence reads: CASSLPLGGAFGELFF. CDR3 in DNA: TGTGCCAGCAGCTTACCCCTTGGGGGCGCTTTCGGGGAGCTGTTTTTT.

In this sample, this clone turned up a few times. The rearrangement uses TRBV24-1 and TRBJ1-1, with 8 bases lining up with TRBD1. The V segment lost 2 bases and the J segment 10 bases; nucleotides outside the gene matches: 5. The CDR3 covers 13 residues. The germline gives CDR1 KGHDR, CDR2 SFDVKD. The CDR3 sequence is CATSDWQGATAFF. Here the CDR3 DNA reads TGTGCCACCAGTGATTGGCAGGGGGCCACAGCTTTCTTT.

This clone was picked up one time. The V and J genes are TRBV27 and TRBJ2-6; tentatively, D is TRBD1 (6 bases). Trimming shortened V by 2 bases and J by 2 bases, and 10 bases separated the two germline ends. Per the germline V gene, CDR1 is MNHEY and CDR2 is SMNVEV (reference sequence). The CDR3 has 16 amino acids. In DNA, the CDR3 is TGTGCCAGCAGTTTACGGCAGGGGACTGGGGCCAACGTCCTGACTTTC. It is translated as CASSLRQGTGANVLTF.

The rearrangement links TRBV6-5 to TRBJ1-2; D is undetermined. The CDR3 loop spans 14 amino acids. With 2 bases removed from V and 4 bases from J, the gap between germline ends came to 11 bases. Germline lookup yields CDR1 MNHEY and CDR2 SVGAGI. The CDR3 region has the DNA TGTGCCAGCAGTTACGACCCCGGAGGCTATGGCTACACCTTC. Translating gives CASSYDPGGYGYTF.